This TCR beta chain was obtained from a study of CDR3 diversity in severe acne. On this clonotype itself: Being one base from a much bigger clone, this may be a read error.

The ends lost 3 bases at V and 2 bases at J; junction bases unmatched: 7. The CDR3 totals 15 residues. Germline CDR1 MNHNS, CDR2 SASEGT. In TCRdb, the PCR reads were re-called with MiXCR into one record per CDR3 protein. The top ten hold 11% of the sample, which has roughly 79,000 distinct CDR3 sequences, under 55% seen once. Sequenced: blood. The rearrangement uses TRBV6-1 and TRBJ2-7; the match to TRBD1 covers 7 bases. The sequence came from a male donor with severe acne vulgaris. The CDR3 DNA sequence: TGTGCCAGCAGTGACGAGGGGGCGTCCCCCTACGAGCAGTACTTC. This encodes CASSDEGASPYEQYF.